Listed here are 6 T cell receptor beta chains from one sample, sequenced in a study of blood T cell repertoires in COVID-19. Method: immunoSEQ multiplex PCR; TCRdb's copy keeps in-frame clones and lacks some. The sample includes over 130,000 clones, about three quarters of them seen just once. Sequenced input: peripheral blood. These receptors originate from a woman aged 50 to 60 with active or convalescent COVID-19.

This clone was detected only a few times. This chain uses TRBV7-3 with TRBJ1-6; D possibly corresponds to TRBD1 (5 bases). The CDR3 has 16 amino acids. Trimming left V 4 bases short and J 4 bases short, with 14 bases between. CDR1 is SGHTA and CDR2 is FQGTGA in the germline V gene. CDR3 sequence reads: CASSSQGSGYNSPLHF. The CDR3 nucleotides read TGTGCCAGCAGCTCCCAGGGTAGCGGGTATAATTCACCCCTCCACTTT.

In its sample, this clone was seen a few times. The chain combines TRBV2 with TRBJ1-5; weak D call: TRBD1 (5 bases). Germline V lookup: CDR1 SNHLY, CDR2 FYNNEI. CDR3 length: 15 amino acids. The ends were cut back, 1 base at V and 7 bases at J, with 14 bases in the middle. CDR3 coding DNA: TGTGCCAGCAGTGAAGGGGTGCAGGGAAGGCAGCCCCAGCATTTT. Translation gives CASSEGVQGRQPQHF.

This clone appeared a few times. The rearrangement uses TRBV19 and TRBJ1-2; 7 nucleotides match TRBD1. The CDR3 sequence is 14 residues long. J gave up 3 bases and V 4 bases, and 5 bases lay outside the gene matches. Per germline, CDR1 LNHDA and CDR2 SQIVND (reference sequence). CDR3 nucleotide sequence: TGTGCCAGTAGTAGTAGGGGGCCGGACTATGGCTACACCTTC. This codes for CASSSRGPDYGYTF.

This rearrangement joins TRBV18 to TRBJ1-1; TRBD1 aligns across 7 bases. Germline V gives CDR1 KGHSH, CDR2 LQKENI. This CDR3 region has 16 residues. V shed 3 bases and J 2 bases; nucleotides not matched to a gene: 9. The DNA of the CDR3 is TGTGCCAGCTCACCCGGGACAGCAACAATAAACACTGAAGCTTTCTTT. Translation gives CASSPGTATINTEAFF.

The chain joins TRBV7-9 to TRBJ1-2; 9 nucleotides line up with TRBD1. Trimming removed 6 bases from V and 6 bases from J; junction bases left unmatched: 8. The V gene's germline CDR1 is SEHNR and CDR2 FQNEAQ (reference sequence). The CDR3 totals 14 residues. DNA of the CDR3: TGTGCCAGCAGTGTTGGACAGGGGCATAATGGCTACACCTTC. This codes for CASSVGQGHNGYTF.

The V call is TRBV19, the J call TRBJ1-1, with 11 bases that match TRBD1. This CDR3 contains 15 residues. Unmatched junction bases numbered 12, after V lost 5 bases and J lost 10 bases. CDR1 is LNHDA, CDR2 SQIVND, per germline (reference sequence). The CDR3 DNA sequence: TGTGCCAGTAGTCCTTCCGGGACAGGGGGGTTCGGAGCTTTCTTT. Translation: CASSPSGTGGFGAFF.